This TCR beta chain was sequenced in a study of T cell responses to AZD1222 COVID-19 vaccine. Overall study results and limits: The study found vaccine-associated CD4 TCRs spanning spike, dominant at 160-218 and 743-854. Donors were largely white British and mainly female; clonal diversity was possibly underestimated. Baseline testing showed seropositivity in only five to seven AZD1222 recipients.

Measured with immunoSEQ multiplex PCR; TCRdb has only the in-frame clones, and not every one. The sample has around 150,000 clones, approximately 91% seen once. A remark on this clone: What it binds is not known.

The germline V gene has CDR1 SGHTS and CDR2 YDEGEE. The CDR3 has 16 amino acids. V lost 4 bases, J lost 0 bases, and 4 bases stayed unmatched. V gene TRBV5-8 combines with J gene TRBJ1-6, with 7 positions matching TRBD1. The source was peripheral blood, collected 28 days after the second AZD1222 dose. This receptor was taken from an adult who received the AZD1222 COVID-19 vaccine. In DNA, the CDR3 is TGTGCCAGCAGCCGCGGGACAGACTCCTATAATTCACCCCTCCACTTT. Protein sequence: CASSRGTDSYNSPLHF.